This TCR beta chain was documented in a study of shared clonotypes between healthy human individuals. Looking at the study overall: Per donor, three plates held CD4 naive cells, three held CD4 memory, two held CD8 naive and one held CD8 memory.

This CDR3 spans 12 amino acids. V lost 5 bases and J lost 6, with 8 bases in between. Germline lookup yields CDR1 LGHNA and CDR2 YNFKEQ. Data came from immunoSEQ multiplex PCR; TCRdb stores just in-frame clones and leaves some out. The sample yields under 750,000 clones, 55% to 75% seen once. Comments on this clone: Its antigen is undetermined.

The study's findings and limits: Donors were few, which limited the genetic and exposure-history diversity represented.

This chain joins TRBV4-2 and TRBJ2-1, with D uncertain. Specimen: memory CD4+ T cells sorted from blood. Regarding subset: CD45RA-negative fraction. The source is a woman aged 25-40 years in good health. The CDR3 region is CASSLIGNEQFF. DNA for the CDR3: TGTGCCAGCAGCTTAATCGGCAATGAGCAGTTCTTC.